This is a list of T cell receptor beta chains from one sample in a study of blood T cell repertoires in COVID-19. Only in-frame clones appear in the TCRdb table, and some are missing; sequencing was by immunoSEQ multiplex PCR. The repertoire includes about 200,000 clones, just over 85% of them detected once, and less than 5% sits in the top ten. The sequenced sample was PBMCs or T cells enriched from blood (not recorded which). The receptors originated from a woman aged 40-49 years with acute COVID-19. Both conserved end residues are part of each CDR3. D genes are given only for firm matches. The size field is filled for only some rows; it gives once, few, many or a size class.

TRBV19	-	TRBD1	TRBJ2-2	CASSPQGAPGELFF	TGTGCCAGTAGTCCACAGGGGGCCCCCGGGGAGCTGTTTTTT
TRBV12-3/TRBV12-4	few	TRBD1	TRBJ2-7	CASTWDRNYEQYF	TGTGCCAGCACCTGGGACAGAAACTACGAGCAGTACTTC
TRBV7-6	few	TRBD2	TRBJ2-7	CASSHGGTSHEQYF	TGTGCCAGCAGCCATGGCGGGACTAGCCACGAGCAGTACTTC
TRBV5-1	once	-	TRBJ1-2	CASSLRGDYGYTF	TGCGCCAGCAGCTTGCGGGGTGACTATGGCTACACCTTC
TRBV28	-	-	TRBJ1-1	CASSLLGTLKAAFF	TGTGCCAGCAGTTTATTGGGGACTCTTAAAGCAGCTTTCTTT
TRBV6-5	few	TRBD2	TRBJ2-2	CASRRSGRGTGELFF	TGTGCCAGCAGAAGAAGCGGGAGAGGAACCGGGGAGCTGTTTTTT
TRBV25-1	-	TRBD1	TRBJ2-3	CASSASTHRTGSTDTQYF	TGTGCCAGCAGTGCCTCAACCCACCGGACAGGGAGCACAGATACGCAGTATTTT
TRBV28	-	-	TRBJ2-2	CASSLGVGWNTGELFF	TGTGCCAGCAGCCTAGGGGTCGGGTGGAACACCGGGGAGCTGTTTTTT
TRBV6-2/TRBV6-3	-	-	TRBJ2-3	CASSYELVVRTDTQYF	TGTGCCAGCAGTTACGAACTAGTTGTACGGACAGATACGCAGTATTTT
TRBV6-1	-	-	TRBJ2-1	CASSEGQGLYNEQFF	TGTGCCAGCAGTGAAGGGCAGGGGCTCTACAATGAGCAGTTCTTC
TRBV29-1	-	-	TRBJ2-1	CSASEVLDNEQFF	TGCAGCGCCTCTGAGGTATTGGACAATGAGCAGTTCTTC
TRBV6-5	-	TRBD1	TRBJ1-1	CAGYRGENTEAFF	TGTGCGGGGTACAGGGGAGAGAACACTGAAGCTTTCTTT
TRBV2	-	TRBD1	TRBJ2-2	CASSRGRGASGELFF	TGTGCCAGCAGTAGGGGGCGCGGCGCATCCGGGGAGCTGTTTTTT
TRBV28	few	-	TRBJ2-4	CATQGGKGKNIQYF	TGTGCCACTCAGGGGGGAAAGGGAAAAAACATTCAGTACTTC
TRBV30	once	-	TRBJ2-3	CAWTSPGHSTDTQYF	TGTGCCTGGACTAGCCCCGGGCATAGCACAGATACGCAGTATTTT
TRBV6-5	-	-	TRBJ1-2	CASSYQGSRYGYTF	TGTGCCAGCAGTTACCAGGGGTCTCGCTATGGCTACACCTTC
TRBV6-5	-	-	TRBJ1-2	CASRAAGLNYGYTF	TGTGCCAGCCGGGCGGCAGGGCTCAACTATGGCTACACCTTC
TRBV3-1/TRBV3-2	-	TRBD1	TRBJ2-7	CASSQAVGSRDRRPYEQYF	TGTGCCAGCAGCCAAGCCGTGGGCAGCCGGGACAGGCGACCCTACGAGCAGTACTTC
TRBV11-3	-	-	TRBJ2-5	CASSHGGSQETQYF	TGTGCCAGCAGCCACGGGGGTTCCCAAGAGACCCAGTACTTC
TRBV15	-	-	TRBJ1-4	CATSRPGQGLTNEKLFF	TGTGCCACCAGCAGACCCGGGCAGGGACTGACTAATGAAAAACTGTTTTTT
TRBV28	once	TRBD1	TRBJ1-6	CASSPGQLNSPLHF	TGTGCCAGCAGTCCGGGACAGCTAAATTCACCCCTCCACTTT
TRBV11-2	-	-	TRBJ2-2	CASSLVGGPLGSGELFF	TGTGCCAGCAGCTTAGTCGGGGGACCCTTGGGATCTGGGGAGCTGTTTTTT
TRBV5-1	once	-	TRBJ2-7	CASSGQGYEQYF	TGCGCCAGCAGTGGGCAGGGGTACGAGCAGTACTTC
TRBV5-1	-	-	TRBJ1-2	CASSLTRLQGYGYTF	TGCGCCAGCAGCTTGACGAGGTTACAGGGCTATGGCTACACCTTC
TRBV6-1	-	TRBD1	TRBJ2-1	CASSEGQGNHNEQFF	TGTGCCAGCAGTGAAGGACAGGGGAACCACAATGAGCAGTTCTTC
TRBV28	-	TRBD1	TRBJ1-2	CASTSRQGNYGYTF	TGTGCCAGCACCTCCCGACAGGGTAACTATGGCTACACCTTC
TRBV28	-	TRBD1	TRBJ1-6	CASRPSTGGSSSPLHF	TGTGCCAGCAGACCTTCGACAGGGGGTAGTAGTTCACCCCTCCACTTT
TRBV18	-	-	TRBJ2-1	CASSPPASAPGGNEQFF	TGTGCCAGCTCACCACCGGCTAGCGCTCCTGGGGGTAATGAGCAGTTCTTC
TRBV4-1	few	-	TRBJ1-1	CASSQAEQVMNTEAFF	TGCGCCAGCAGCCAGGCCGAACAGGTAATGAACACTGAAGCTTTCTTT
TRBV9	-	-	TRBJ1-1	CASSVVGLKGQKNTEAFF	TGTGCCAGCAGCGTAGTTGGGCTGAAGGGACAAAAGAACACTGAAGCTTTCTTT
TRBV7-6	-	-	TRBJ1-2	CASSWTKNYGYTF	TGTGCCAGCAGCTGGACAAAAAACTATGGCTACACCTTC